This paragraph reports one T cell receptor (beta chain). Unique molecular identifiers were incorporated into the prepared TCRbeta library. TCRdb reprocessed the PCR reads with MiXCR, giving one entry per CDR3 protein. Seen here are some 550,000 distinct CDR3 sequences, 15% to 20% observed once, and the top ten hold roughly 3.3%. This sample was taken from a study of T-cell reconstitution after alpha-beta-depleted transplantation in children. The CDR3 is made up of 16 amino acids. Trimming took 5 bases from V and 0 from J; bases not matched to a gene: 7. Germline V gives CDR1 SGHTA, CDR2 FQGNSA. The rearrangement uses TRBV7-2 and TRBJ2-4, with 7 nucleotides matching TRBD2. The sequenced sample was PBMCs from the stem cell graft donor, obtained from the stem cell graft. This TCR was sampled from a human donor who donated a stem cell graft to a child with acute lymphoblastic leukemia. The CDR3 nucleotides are TGTGCCAGCAGCACCCAGGGAGGGCTAGCCAAAAACATTCAGTACTTC. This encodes CASSTQGGLAKNIQYF.